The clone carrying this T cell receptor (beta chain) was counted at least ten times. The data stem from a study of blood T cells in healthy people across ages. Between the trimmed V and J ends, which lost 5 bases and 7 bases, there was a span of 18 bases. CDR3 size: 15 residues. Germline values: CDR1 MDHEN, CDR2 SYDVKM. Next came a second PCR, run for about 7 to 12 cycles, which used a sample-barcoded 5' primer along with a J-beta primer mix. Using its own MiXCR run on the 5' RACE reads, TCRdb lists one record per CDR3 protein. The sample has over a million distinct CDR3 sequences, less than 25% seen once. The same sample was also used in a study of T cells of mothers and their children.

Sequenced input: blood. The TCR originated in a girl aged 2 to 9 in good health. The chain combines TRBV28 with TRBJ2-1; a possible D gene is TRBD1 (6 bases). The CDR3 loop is CASSPTGTGDNEQFF. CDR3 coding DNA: TGTGCCAGCAGTCCGACAGGTACCGGAGATAATGAGCAGTTCTTC.